The rows below give T cell receptor beta chains drawn from one sample of a study of T-cell reconstitution after alpha-beta-depleted transplantation in children. One entry per CDR3 protein results from TCRdb running MiXCR on the PCR reads. The profile covers 500,000 to 600,000 distinct CDR3 sequences, with roughly 30% appearing a single time and just over 35% taken by the ten largest. The sample in question was PBMCs, obtained before TCRalphabeta/CD19-depleted stem cell transplant. These receptors were taken from a boy younger than two with Wiskott-Aldrich syndrome, due to receive a stem cell transplant. The CDR3 runs from the conserved cysteine through the conserved F or W. The order of the fields is CDR3 protein, CDR3 DNA, V gene, J gene, clone size, D gene. A D gene is named only where the DNA matches it firmly. Clone size is given for some rows only: seen once, a few or many times, or a class if the clone is expanded.

CASSLMGVTGELFF	TGCGCCAGCAGCTTAATGGGGGTAACCGGGGAGCTGTTTTTT	TRBV5-1	TRBJ2-2	.	.
CASSFTSGRYNTGELFF	TGTGCCAGCAGCTTCACTAGCGGGAGGTACAACACCGGGGAGCTGTTTTTT	TRBV7-6	TRBJ2-2	.	TRBD2
CASSLSIVLAGGLSYEQYF	TGTGCCAGCAGCTTAAGTATAGTACTAGCGGGAGGGTTATCCTACGAGCAGTACTTC	TRBV11-2	TRBJ2-7	.	TRBD2
CASSPASGPDNEQFF	TGTGCCAGCAGCCCCGCTAGCGGGCCTGACAATGAGCAGTTCTTC	TRBV6-5	TRBJ2-1	few	TRBD2
CASSPTREAKNIQYF	TGTGCCAGCAGCCCGACCCGGGAAGCCAAAAACATTCAGTACTTC	TRBV12-3/TRBV12-4	TRBJ2-4	.	.
CASSLDGAFRTDTQYF	TGTGCCAGCAGCTTGGACGGGGCTTTTAGAACAGATACGCAGTATTTT	TRBV5-4	TRBJ2-3	.	.
CATSRAQRYEQYF	TGTGCCACCAGCAGAGCACAGCGCTACGAGCAGTACTTC	TRBV15	TRBJ2-7	few	.
CASNKTPRDEQYF	TGTGCCAGTAACAAAACCCCCAGGGACGAGCAGTACTTC	TRBV19	TRBJ2-7	.	.
CASSLFPSGASYNEQFF	TGCGCCAGCAGCTTGTTCCCTTCGGGGGCGTCCTACAATGAGCAGTTCTTC	TRBV5-1	TRBJ2-1	few	.
CASGGGTQYF	TGTGCCAGCGGAGGCGGGACCCAGTACTTC	TRBV6-5	TRBJ2-5	.	.
CASSPTASTDTQYF	TGTGCCAGCAGCCCGACCGCTAGCACAGATACGCAGTATTTT	TRBV6-1	TRBJ2-3	.	.
CASSQTTGNYGYTF	TGTGCCAGCAGCCAAACGACTGGAAACTATGGCTACACCTTC	TRBV12-3/TRBV12-4	TRBJ1-2	.	.
CASSFRTWMNTEAFF	TGTGCCAGCAGTTTCCGGACGTGGATGAACACTGAAGCTTTCTTT	TRBV27	TRBJ1-1	.	.
CASSLLGLVSDEQFF	TGTGCCAGCAGCTTACTGGGACTAGTCTCCGATGAGCAGTTCTTC	TRBV7-3	TRBJ2-1	once	TRBD2
CASSFQGNSPLHF	TGTGCCAGCAGTTTCCAGGGTAATTCACCCCTCCACTTT	TRBV12-3/TRBV12-4	TRBJ1-6	few	.
CASSQQEPGANVLTF	TGCGCCAGCAGCCAACAGGAACCTGGGGCCAACGTCCTGACTTTC	TRBV5-1	TRBJ2-6	.	.
CSAGTTVYNEQFF	TGCAGTGCTGGGACCACCGTGTACAATGAGCAGTTCTTC	TRBV20-1	TRBJ2-1	.	.
CASGKTGSYEQYF	TGTGCCAGTGGAAAGACTGGCTCCTACGAGCAGTACTTC	TRBV12-3/TRBV12-4	TRBJ2-7	.	.
CASSQDLSGSFYNEQFF	TGCGCCAGCAGCCAAGATTTGAGCGGGAGTTTCTACAATGAGCAGTTCTTC	TRBV4-1	TRBJ2-1	few	TRBD2
CASSLFTGTVGQSLNAGYTF	TGCGCCAGCAGCTTATTTACCGGGACAGTGGGCCAAAGCCTGAATGCTGGCTACACCTTC	TRBV5-1	TRBJ1-2	few	TRBD1
CASSLDLVETQYF	TGCGCCAGCAGCTTGGATTTAGTGGAGACCCAGTACTTC	TRBV5-1	TRBJ2-5	once	.
CASSNSAYEQYF	TGCGCCAGCAGCAATAGCGCATACGAGCAGTACTTC	TRBV5-1	TRBJ2-7	few	.
CASSRLGGELFF	TGTGCCAGCAGCCGGTTGGGCGGGGAGCTGTTTTTT	TRBV7-3	TRBJ2-2	.	.
CATSDISGRWYEQFF	TGTGCCACCAGTGATATTAGCGGGAGGTGGTATGAGCAGTTCTTC	TRBV24-1	TRBJ2-1	once	TRBD2
CASSLVPSGAYEQYF	TGTGCCAGCAGCTTAGTCCCTAGCGGCGCCTACGAGCAGTACTTC	TRBV7-2	TRBJ2-7	.	TRBD2
CAARQPGFATNEKLFF	TGTGCCGCCCGACAGCCCGGGTTTGCAACTAATGAAAAACTGTTTTTT	TRBV24-1	TRBJ1-4	few	.
CASSLRFRKETQYF	TGTGCCAGCAGTTTACGGTTCAGAAAAGAGACCCAGTACTTC	TRBV12-3/TRBV12-4	TRBJ2-5	.	.
CASSLRDTNTDTQYF	TGCGCCAGCAGCTTGAGGGACACCAACACAGATACGCAGTATTTT	TRBV5-1	TRBJ2-3	.	.
CAISAGMGNTEAFF	TGTGCCATCAGTGCAGGGATGGGCAACACTGAAGCTTTCTTT	TRBV10-3	TRBJ1-1	few	.
CAISEGQVGFYEQYF	TGTGCCATCAGTGAAGGACAGGTCGGGTTTTACGAGCAGTACTTC	TRBV10-3	TRBJ2-7	few	TRBD1
CATSDSTGIPHEQYF	TGTGCCACCAGTGATTCTACCGGGATCCCCCACGAGCAGTACTTC	TRBV24-1	TRBJ2-7	few	.